This T cell receptor (beta chain) was documented in a study of cytomegalovirus exposure and HLA in healthy donors. General study findings and limits: In a later analysis, several top co-occurrence clusters appeared linked to parvovirus B19, influenza, CMV and Epstein-Barr virus.

Both 60 Vbeta primers and 13 Jbeta primers went into the PCR. Only in-frame clones appear in the TCRdb table, and some are missing; sequencing was by immunoSEQ multiplex PCR. The data show fewer than 250,000 clones, roughly 77% seen once. To note about this clone: Its antigen remains unknown.

With V trimmed by 4 bases and J by 5 bases, 9 bases remained unmatched. In germline, CDR1 is LNHDA, CDR2 SQIVND (reference sequence). The CDR3 runs 15 residues. The sequence was collected from a male donor in good health and CMV-seropositive. The gene calls are TRBV19 and TRBJ2-7, with TRBD2 matching over 9 bases. Sequences were obtained from PBMCs. The CDR3 bases are TGTGCCAGTAGTACCCCCCGTAGCGGGGGCAACGAGCAGTACTTC. As protein: CASSTPRSGGNEQYF.